This T cell receptor (beta chain) was documented in a study of response to subunit inactivated influenza vaccine. Study-level points and caveats: The authors suggested that every seasonal influenza vaccination recruits few new T cells.

TCRdb re-analysed the RT-PCR reads in MiXCR, keeping a single row per CDR3 protein. The sample yields 530,000 or so distinct CDR3 sequences, around 15% seen once. As concerns this clonotype: As yet, its antigen is unknown.

Germline CDR1 SQVTM, CDR2 ANQGSEA. The V segment lost 7 bases and the J segment 7 bases; nucleotides outside the gene matches: 10. There are 14 residues in the CDR3. This receptor was identified in a man aged 50 to 59 who received an inactivated influenza vaccine. Sequences were derived from PBMCs from blood, sampled roughly 12 days after vaccination. This chain links TRBV29-1 with TRBJ2-1; 10 bases fit TRBD1. In nucleotides, the CDR3 is TGCAGCGCTGGTGGGGGACAGGGGTGGAATGAGCAGTTCTTC. It specifies CSAGGGQGWNEQFF.